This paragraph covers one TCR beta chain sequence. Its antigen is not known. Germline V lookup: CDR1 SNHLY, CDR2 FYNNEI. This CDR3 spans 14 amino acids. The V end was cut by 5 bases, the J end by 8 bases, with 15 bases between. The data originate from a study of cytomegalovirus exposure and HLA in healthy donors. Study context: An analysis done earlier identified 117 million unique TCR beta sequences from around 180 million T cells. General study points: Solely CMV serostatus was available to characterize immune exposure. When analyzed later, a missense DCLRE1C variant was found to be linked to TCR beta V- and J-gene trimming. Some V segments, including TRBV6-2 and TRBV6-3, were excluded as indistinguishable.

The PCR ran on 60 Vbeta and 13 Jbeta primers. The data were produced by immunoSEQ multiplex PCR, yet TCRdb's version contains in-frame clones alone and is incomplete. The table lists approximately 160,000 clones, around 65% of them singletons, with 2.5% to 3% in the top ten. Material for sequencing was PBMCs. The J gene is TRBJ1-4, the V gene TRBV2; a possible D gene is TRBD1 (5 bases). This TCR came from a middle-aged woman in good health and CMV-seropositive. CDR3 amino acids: CASSSGNRGEKLFF. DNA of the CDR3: TGTGCCAGCAGTTCAGGGAATAGGGGAGAAAAACTGTTTTTT.